Below are 10 T cell receptor beta chains sequenced from a single sample in a study of cytomegalovirus exposure and HLA in healthy donors. Amplification used 60 Vbeta primers and 13 Jbeta primers. The method was immunoSEQ multiplex PCR; TCRdb's version includes in-frame clones alone and lacks a portion of them. The table records fewer than 150,000 clones, under 80% of them present only once. The sample comprised PBMCs. The receptors stem from a man between 60 and 70 years old in good health and CMV-seropositive.

This clone was seen a few times. The rearrangement links TRBV11-2 to TRBJ2-7, with 9 positions matching TRBD1. The CDR3 is 16 residues long. Germline lookup yields CDR1 SGHAT and CDR2 FQNNGV. V shed 5 bases, J shed 5 bases, and the junction held 13 bases outside the gene matches. CDR3 sequence: CASSPRPHRGQDEQYF. As DNA, the CDR3 is TGTGCCAGCAGCCCACGGCCGCACAGGGGGCAGGACGAGCAGTACTTC.

The rearrangement uses TRBV15 and TRBJ1-6; 11 bases line up with TRBD1. Germline V gives CDR1 LNHNV, CDR2 YYDKDF (reference sequence). The J segment lost 9 bases and the V segment lost 5 bases, leaving 6 bases of the junction unmatched. This CDR3 contains 15 residues. The CDR3 sequence is CATSGTGGSSSPLHF. The CDR3 bases are TGTGCCACCAGCGGGACAGGGGGTAGTAGTTCACCCCTCCACTTT.

Ten or more counts support this clone. The rearrangement joins TRBV20-1 to TRBJ2-7, with 8 bases aligning to TRBD2. V was pared by 2 bases and J by 7 bases, with 1 base of the junction left unmatched. CDR1 and CDR2 from the germline V gene are DFQATT and SNEGSKA (reference sequence). CDR3 length equals 11 residues. CDR3 sequence reads: CSARREGEQYF. The CDR3 coding sequence is TGCAGTGCTAGACGGGAGGGAGAGCAGTACTTC.

This clone has only a few counts. This chain uses TRBV27 with TRBJ2-7; 11 bases are a match to TRBD2. The J segment lost 5 bases and the V segment lost 0 bases, leaving 6 bases of the junction unmatched. The germline CDR1 and CDR2 sequences are MNHEY and SMNVEV (reference sequence). The CDR3 loop spans 16 amino acids. CDR3 loop: CASSLSSTSGAHEQYF. In DNA form, the CDR3 reads TGTGCCAGCAGTTTATCGTCGACTAGCGGGGCCCACGAGCAGTACTTC.

This clone was observed a few times. This rearrangement joins TRBV5-1 to TRBJ2-1, with 13 bases lining up with TRBD2. This CDR3 region has 18 residues. V was clipped by 5 bases and J by 1 base; unmatched bases: 9. Looked up from germline, CDR1 is SGHRS and CDR2 is YFSETQ. In nucleotides, the CDR3 is TGCGCCAGCAGAAACGCAGGACTAGCGGGGGAATCCTACAATGAGCAGTTCTTC. Amino acid sequence: CASRNAGLAGESYNEQFF.

The chain recombines TRBV14 with TRBJ2-1, with D perhaps matching TRBD2 (5 bases). The germline V gene has CDR1 SGHDN and CDR2 FVKESK. Trimming pared 1 base from V and 10 bases from J, leaving 5 bases between. The CDR3 consists of 11 residues. The CDR3 sequence is CASSQGGEQFF. The CDR3 bases are TGTGCCAGCAGCCAAGGCGGGGAGCAGTTCTTC.

The rearrangement links TRBV5-4 to TRBJ1-1; the D gene is possibly TRBD1 (6 bases). The CDR3 contains 16 residues. Germline CDR1 reads SGHNT; CDR2 reads YYREEE (reference sequence). V lost 0 bases and J lost 0, with 12 bases in between. The CDR3 region has the DNA TGTGCCAGCAGCTTGGGTCTCGGACAGATGAACACTGAAGCTTTCTTT. Protein: CASSLGLGQMNTEAFF.

This clone was counted a few times. The chain uses TRBV10-3 and TRBJ2-7; D call uncertain. This CDR3 is built from 12 residues. Trimming took 10 bases from V and 2 from J, leaving 12 bases between them. From germline, CDR1 is ENHRY and CDR2 SYGVKD. CDR3 coding DNA: TGTGCCACCCGGTTTGATGCCTACGAGCAGTACTTC. This translates into CATRFDAYEQYF.

The CDR3 sequence is CASSLALTNYGYTF. Written as DNA, the CDR3 is TGCGCCAGCAGCTTGGCCCTTACAAACTATGGCTACACCTTC. The chain is built from TRBV5-1 and TRBJ1-2; D unclear. The V gene lost 0 bases and the J gene lost 2 bases, with 8 bases spanning the gap. CDR1 is SGHRS, CDR2 YFSETQ, per germline. The CDR3 extends over 14 amino acids.

The rearrangement joins TRBV7-2 to TRBJ1-3, with TRBD1 matching 11 bases. Germline CDR1 SGHTA, CDR2 FQGNSA. This CDR3 is built from 17 residues. The junction had 9 bases not matched to a gene; V was cut back by 5 bases and J by 3 bases. The CDR3 is CASSPGQGAVGGNTIYF. CDR3 in DNA: TGTGCCAGCAGCCCAGGACAGGGGGCCGTCGGTGGAAACACCATATATTTT.